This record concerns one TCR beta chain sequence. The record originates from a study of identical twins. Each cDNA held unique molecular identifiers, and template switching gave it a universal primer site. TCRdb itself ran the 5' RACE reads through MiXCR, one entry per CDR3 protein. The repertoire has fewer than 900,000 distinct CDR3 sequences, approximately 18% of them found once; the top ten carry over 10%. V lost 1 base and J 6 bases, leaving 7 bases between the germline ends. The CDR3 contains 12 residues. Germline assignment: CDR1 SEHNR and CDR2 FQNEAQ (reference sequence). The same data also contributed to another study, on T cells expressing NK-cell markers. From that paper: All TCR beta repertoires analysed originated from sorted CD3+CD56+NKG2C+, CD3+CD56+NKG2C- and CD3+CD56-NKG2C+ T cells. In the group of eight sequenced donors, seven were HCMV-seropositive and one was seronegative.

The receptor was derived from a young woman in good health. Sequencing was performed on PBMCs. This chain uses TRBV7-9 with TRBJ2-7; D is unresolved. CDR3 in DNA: TGTGCCAGCAGCTTAGTTCTGTCCGAGCAGTACTTC. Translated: CASSLVLSEQYF.